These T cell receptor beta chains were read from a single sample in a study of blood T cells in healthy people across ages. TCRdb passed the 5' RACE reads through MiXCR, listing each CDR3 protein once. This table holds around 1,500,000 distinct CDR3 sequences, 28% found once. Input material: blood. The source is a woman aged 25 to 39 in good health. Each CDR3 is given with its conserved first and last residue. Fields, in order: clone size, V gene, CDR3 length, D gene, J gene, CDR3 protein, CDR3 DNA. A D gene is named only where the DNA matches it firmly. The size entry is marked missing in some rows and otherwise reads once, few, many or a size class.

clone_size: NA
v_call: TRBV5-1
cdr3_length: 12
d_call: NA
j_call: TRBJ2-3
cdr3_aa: CASSLDLVTQYF
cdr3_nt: TGCGCCAGCAGCTTGGACTTGGTTACGCAGTATTTT

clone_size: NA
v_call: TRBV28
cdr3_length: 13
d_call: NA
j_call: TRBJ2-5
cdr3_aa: CATLRVREETQYF
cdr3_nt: TGTGCCACCCTCCGAGTCAGGGAAGAGACCCAGTACTTC

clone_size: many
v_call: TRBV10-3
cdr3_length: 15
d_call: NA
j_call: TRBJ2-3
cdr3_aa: CASMGGPYPTDTQYF
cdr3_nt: TGTGCCAGTATGGGGGGTCCCTATCCCACAGATACGCAGTATTTT

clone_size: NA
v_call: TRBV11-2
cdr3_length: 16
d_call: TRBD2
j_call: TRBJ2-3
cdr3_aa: CASSLGRAGGADTQYF
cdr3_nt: TGTGCCAGCAGCTTAGGTCGAGCGGGGGGTGCAGATACGCAGTATTTT

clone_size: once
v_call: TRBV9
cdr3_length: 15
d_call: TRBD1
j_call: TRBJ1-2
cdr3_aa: CVSSEGQGWSYGYTF
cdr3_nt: TGTGTCAGCAGCGAAGGACAGGGGTGGAGCTATGGCTACACCTTC

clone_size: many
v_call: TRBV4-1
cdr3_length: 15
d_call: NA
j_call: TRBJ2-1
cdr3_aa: CASSQDVNYYNEQFF
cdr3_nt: TGCGCCAGCAGCCAAGACGTTAACTACTACAATGAGCAGTTCTTC

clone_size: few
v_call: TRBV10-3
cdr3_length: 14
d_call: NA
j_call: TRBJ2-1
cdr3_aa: CAITEGPQNGEQFF
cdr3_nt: TGTGCCATCACCGAGGGCCCCCAAAATGGCGAGCAGTTCTTC

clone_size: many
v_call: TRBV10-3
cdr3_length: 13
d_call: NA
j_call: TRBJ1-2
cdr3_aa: CAISEATNYGYTF
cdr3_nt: TGTGCCATCAGTGAGGCGACTAACTATGGCTACACCTTC

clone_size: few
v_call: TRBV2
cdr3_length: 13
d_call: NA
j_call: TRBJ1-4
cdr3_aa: CASIRGMGEKLFF
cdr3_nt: TGTGCCAGCATTCGGGGGATGGGTGAAAAACTGTTTTTT

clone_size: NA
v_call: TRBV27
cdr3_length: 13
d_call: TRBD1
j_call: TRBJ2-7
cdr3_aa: CASSDYTGDEQYF
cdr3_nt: TGTGCCAGCAGTGATTATACAGGGGACGAGCAGTACTTC

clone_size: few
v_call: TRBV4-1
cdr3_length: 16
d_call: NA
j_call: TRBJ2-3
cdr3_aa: CASSLSVGTSTDTQYF
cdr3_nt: TGCGCCAGCAGCTTGAGTGTGGGAACAAGCACAGATACGCAGTATTTT

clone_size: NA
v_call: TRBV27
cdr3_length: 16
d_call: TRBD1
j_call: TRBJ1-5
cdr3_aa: CASSPLDRGGNRPQHF
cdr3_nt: TGTGCCAGCAGTCCGCTGGACAGGGGAGGGAATCGGCCCCAGCATTTT